This TCR beta chain was recorded in a study of cytomegalovirus exposure and HLA in healthy donors. Worth noting for this clone: Antigen: not known.

TCRdb keeps only in-frame clones here, not all; method: immunoSEQ multiplex PCR. The sample holds about 130,000 clones, around nine tenths seen once. Trimming pared 5 bases from V and 5 bases from J, leaving 13 bases between. CDR1 and CDR2 from the germline V gene are SEHNR and FQNEAQ (reference sequence). This CDR3 contains 14 residues. Notes on the study in general: TCR clusters originating in the first cohort tended to co-occur in the approximately 130 validation repertoires, according to a later analysis.

What was sequenced was PBMCs. This TCR derives from a woman younger than 30 in good health and CMV-seronegative. The chain carries TRBV7-9 and TRBJ2-1; TRBD1 might be the D (5 bases). The CDR3 loop is CASSQYQGNNEQFF. Written as DNA, the CDR3 is TGTGCCAGCAGCCAATATCAGGGTAACAATGAGCAGTTCTTC.